These T cell receptor beta chains were read from a single sample in a study of blood T cell repertoires in COVID-19. This table comes from immunoSEQ multiplex PCR, and its TCRdb copy is limited to in-frame clones, with some not included. Of 190,000 or so clones detected, around 90% appear once; the ten largest clones hold 10%. Material: PBMCs or T cells enriched from blood (not recorded which). These receptors were collected from a man younger than 30 with acute COVID-19. Both conserved end residues are part of each CDR3. The D gene is left open where the match is weak. Not all rows give a size; the values are once, few, many and, for expanded clones, a class.

clone_size	v_call	j_call	d_call	cdr3_aa	cdr3_nt
-	TRBV4-3	TRBJ1-1	TRBD1	CASSITGAEAFF	TGCGCCAGCAGCATTACAGGGGCTGAAGCTTTCTTT
-	TRBV6-2/TRBV6-3	TRBJ2-5	TRBD2	CASSYGLAGSWETQYF	TGTGCCAGCAGTTACGGACTAGCGGGAAGTTGGGAGACCCAGTACTTC
-	TRBV28	TRBJ1-3	TRBD1	CASSPDRAENTIYF	TGTGCCAGCAGTCCGGACAGGGCGGAGAACACCATATATTTT
-	TRBV24-1	TRBJ2-2	-	CATSDIPTGGRTGELFF	TGTGCCACCAGTGATATCCCTACCGGGGGGCGTACCGGGGAGCTGTTTTTT
few	TRBV29-1	TRBJ2-1	-	CSVAYRVAYNEQFF	TGCAGCGTTGCGTATCGGGTGGCCTACAATGAGCAGTTCTTC
-	TRBV11-2	TRBJ2-5	-	CASSLVGGVETQYF	TGTGCCAGCAGCTTAGTAGGGGGGGTGGAGACCCAGTACTTC
-	TRBV5-1	TRBJ1-1	-	CASRRERNTEAFF	TGCGCCAGCAGACGGGAGAGGAACACTGAAGCTTTCTTT
-	TRBV11-3	TRBJ2-1	-	CASSFLAGTYNEQFF	TGTGCCAGCAGCTTTCTGGCGGGTACGTACAATGAGCAGTTCTTC
-	TRBV6-2/TRBV6-3	TRBJ1-2	TRBD1	CASSPTGDGYTF	TGTGCCAGCAGTCCAACAGGGGATGGCTACACCTTC
few	TRBV25-1	TRBJ2-2	TRBD2	CASSDNGGRAPGELFF	TGTGCCAGCAGTGATAACGGCGGGAGGGCTCCCGGGGAGCTGTTTTTT
-	TRBV29-1	TRBJ1-2	TRBD1	CSVNDRDGYTF	TGCAGCGTTAACGACAGGGATGGCTACACCTTC
-	TRBV5-1	TRBJ2-1	TRBD1	CASRSGTDHYNEQFF	TGCGCCAGCAGATCCGGGACAGACCACTACAATGAGCAGTTCTTC
-	TRBV4-2	TRBJ2-5	-	CASSQVSQGPEETQYF	TGTGCCAGCAGCCAAGTTTCGCAGGGTCCGGAAGAGACCCAGTACTTC
-	TRBV6-2/TRBV6-3	TRBJ2-7	-	CASSYNRNPYEQYF	TGTGCCAGCAGTTATAACAGGAATCCCTACGAGCAGTACTTC
-	TRBV24-1	TRBJ1-1	-	CATRGHSVVSDTEAFF	TGTGCCACCAGGGGACATTCAGTCGTCTCGGACACTGAAGCTTTCTTT
few	TRBV4-1	TRBJ2-2	-	CASSQGPPRLELFF	TGCGCCAGCAGCCAGGGGCCCCCCCGTCTGGAGCTGTTTTTT
-	TRBV5-5	TRBJ1-6	-	CASSFTDREYNSPLHF	TGTGCCAGCAGCTTCACGGACAGAGAGTATAATTCACCCCTCCACTTT
-	TRBV18	TRBJ1-5	-	CASSPNQGSNQPQHF	TGTGCCAGCTCACCAAACCAGGGGAGCAATCAGCCCCAGCATTTT
-	TRBV7-9	TRBJ2-2	TRBD1	CASSMGQLTGELFF	TGTGCCAGCAGCATGGGACAGCTCACCGGGGAGCTGTTTTTT
-	TRBV7-8	TRBJ1-1	-	CASSSRVDTEAFF	TGTGCCAGCAGCTCACGGGTGGACACTGAAGCTTTCTTT
-	TRBV7-8	TRBJ1-1	-	CASSLTNSNTEAFF	TGTGCCAGCAGCTTAACAAATTCGAACACTGAAGCTTTCTTT
-	TRBV4-3	TRBJ1-6	TRBD1	CASSRTGTVNSPLHF	TGCGCCAGCAGCCGGACCGGGACAGTTAATTCACCCCTCCACTTT
-	TRBV19	TRBJ1-2	-	CASSIRTDYGYTF	TGTGCCAGTAGTATAAGGACAGACTATGGCTACACCTTC
-	TRBV10-2	TRBJ1-2	TRBD1	CASRQQGADYGYTF	TGCGCCAGCAGACAACAGGGGGCCGACTATGGCTACACCTTC
-	TRBV28	TRBJ2-7	-	CASSYPVTGSGVYEQYF	TGTGCCAGCAGCTACCCCGTGACAGGGTCGGGAGTCTACGAGCAGTACTTC
-	TRBV30	TRBJ1-1	-	CAWSQGNTEAFF	TGTGCCTGGAGCCAGGGAAACACTGAAGCTTTCTTT
-	TRBV6-1	TRBJ2-1	-	CASSEGSHHEQFF	TGTGCCAGCAGTGAAGGTAGTCACCATGAGCAGTTCTTC
few	TRBV5-1	TRBJ2-3	-	CASSFQGPGDTQYF	TGCGCCAGCAGCTTTCAGGGTCCAGGAGATACGCAGTATTTT
once	TRBV27	TRBJ2-7	-	CATGRSYEQYF	TGTGCGACGGGAAGATCCTACGAGCAGTACTTC
once	TRBV30	TRBJ2-5	-	CAWSAQMGAETQYF	TGTGCCTGGAGTGCTCAGATGGGGGCAGAGACCCAGTACTTC
-	TRBV28	TRBJ1-6	TRBD1	CASSSGQGGRVSPLHF	TGTGCCAGCAGTTCAGGACAGGGAGGAAGAGTTTCACCCCTCCACTTT
-	TRBV7-2	TRBJ1-3	TRBD1	CASSSRQGTGNTIYF	TGTGCCAGCAGCTCTCGACAGGGAACGGGAAACACCATATATTTT
-	TRBV29-1	TRBJ1-5	-	CSVKQDSNQPQHF	TGCAGCGTTAAACAGGATAGCAATCAGCCCCAGCATTTT
-	TRBV4-1	TRBJ2-7	-	CASSQASGIYEQYF	TGCGCCAGCAGCCAAGCATCAGGGATCTACGAGCAGTACTTC
-	TRBV27	TRBJ2-3	-	CASSLSGDTQYF	TGTGCCAGCAGTTTGTCGGGGGATACGCAGTATTTT
-	TRBV30	TRBJ1-2	-	CAWSEWGNYGYTF	TGTGCCTGGAGTGAGTGGGGCAACTATGGCTACACCTTC
-	TRBV24-1	TRBJ1-5	-	CATSVTEDQPQHF	TGTGCCACCAGTGTGACAGAGGATCAGCCCCAGCATTTT
few	TRBV7-9	TRBJ2-5	TRBD1	CASSSAGTGDLEETQYF	TGTGCCAGCAGTTCAGCCGGGACAGGTGATTTAGAAGAGACCCAGTACTTC
-	TRBV9	TRBJ2-2	TRBD1	CASSVQGAAGELFF	TGTGCCAGCAGCGTTCAGGGGGCAGCCGGGGAGCTGTTTTTT
-	TRBV12-3/TRBV12-4	TRBJ2-1	-	CASSLERGQFF	TGTGCCAGCAGTTTAGAACGGGGGCAGTTCTTC
-	TRBV7-9	TRBJ1-1	TRBD1	CASSSTGATEAFF	TGTGCCAGCAGCTCCACAGGGGCCACTGAAGCTTTCTTT
-	TRBV5-5	TRBJ2-7	TRBD1	CASSLGITPGQGNHEQYF	TGTGCCAGCAGCTTGGGAATTACACCGGGACAGGGTAACCACGAGCAGTACTTC
-	TRBV6-5	TRBJ2-1	TRBD2	CASILRLAGNNEQFF	TGTGCCAGCATCCTCCGACTAGCGGGGAACAATGAGCAGTTCTTC
-	TRBV20-1	TRBJ2-7	-	CSATSSYEQYF	TGCAGTGCCACTTCTAGCTACGAGCAGTACTTC
-	TRBV28	TRBJ1-2	-	CASSSLGGYGYTF	TGTGCCAGCAGTTCCCTCGGGGGCTATGGCTACACCTTC
-	TRBV11-3	TRBJ1-4	TRBD1	CASSRYGQGTEKLFF	TGTGCCAGCAGCAGATACGGACAGGGGACTGAAAAACTGTTTTTT
-	TRBV18	TRBJ2-1	-	CASSPPIIRDNEQFF	TGTGCCAGCTCACCACCGATCATTCGAGACAATGAGCAGTTCTTC
-	TRBV5-6	TRBJ1-6	TRBD1	CASIRTGEGSPLHF	TGTGCCAGCATCAGGACAGGGGAGGGATCACCCCTCCACTTT
-	TRBV5-1	TRBJ1-1	-	CASSWGLTNTEAFF	TGCGCCAGCAGCTGGGGACTTACGAACACTGAAGCTTTCTTT
-	TRBV11-3	TRBJ1-3	-	CASGVGRNSGNTIYF	TGTGCCAGCGGCGTGGGCCGGAACTCTGGAAACACCATATATTTT
-	TRBV4-3	TRBJ1-1	-	CASSQGVQGNTEAFF	TGCGCCAGCAGCCAAGGGGTACAGGGAAACACTGAAGCTTTCTTT
once	TRBV19	TRBJ1-1	TRBD1	CASSRGQGMAEAFF	TGTGCCAGTAGTAGAGGACAGGGGATGGCTGAAGCTTTCTTT
-	TRBV4-1	TRBJ1-5	-	CASSQVRGQPQHF	TGCGCCAGCAGCCAAGTAAGAGGGCAGCCCCAGCATTTT
-	TRBV18	TRBJ2-3	TRBD2	CASSPPTGRKDTQYF	TGTGCCAGCTCACCACCAACCGGGAGGAAAGATACGCAGTATTTT
-	TRBV11-3	TRBJ2-7	-	CASSLEQGYEQYF	TGTGCCAGCAGCTTAGAACAGGGATACGAGCAGTACTTC
-	TRBV6-5	TRBJ1-5	-	CASRPPGDQPQHF	TGTGCCAGCAGACCGCCCGGGGATCAGCCCCAGCATTTT